A selection of T cell receptor beta chains follows, all from one sample in a study of shared clonotypes between healthy human individuals. TCRdb's copy holds only in-frame clones and misses some; the assay was immunoSEQ multiplex PCR. The sample records some 1.5 million clones, roughly 95% being singletons. Sequencing input: naive CD4+ T cells sorted from blood. All receptors come from a man in his thirties or forties in good health. Each CDR3 is given with its conserved first and last residue. Each record gives: J gene, V gene, CDR3 protein.

>TRBJ1-5|TRBV18
CASSSLPQAANNQPQHF
>TRBJ2-5|TRBV21-1
CASSRIEETQYF
>TRBJ2-1|TRBV5-1
CASSPRPGTGDNEQFF
>TRBJ2-7|TRBV4-3
CASSQDGLLGEQYF
>TRBJ2-1|TRBV11-3
CASSPGFRGDEQFF
>TRBJ1-1|TRBV28
CASSLVGEAFF
>TRBJ2-1|TRBV6-5
CASSSGLAQFF
>TRBJ1-4|TRBV21-1
CASTSGDNEKLFF
>TRBJ2-1|TRBV6-5
CASRQHVGNNEQFF
>TRBJ2-1|TRBV5-4
CASSRGASGFYNEQFF
>TRBJ1-2|TRBV6-1
CASSERGNYGYTF
>TRBJ2-3|TRBV11-3
CASSLDAQRPDTQYF
>TRBJ1-4|TRBV7-9
CASSLGQSVATNEKLFF
>TRBJ1-3|TRBV14
CASSPQKGGRGGNTIYF
>TRBJ2-7|TRBV7-8
CASSSGPSGSYEQYF
>TRBJ1-2|TRBV5-1
CASSLGSLGTNYGYTF
>TRBJ2-5|TRBV9
CASSPRGGRSETQYF
>TRBJ2-7|TRBV28
CASSTRDTIYEQYF
>TRBJ2-5|TRBV9
CASSVEASGDEYF
>TRBJ1-1|TRBV29-1
CSVEETGRNTEAFF
>TRBJ2-2|TRBV5-1
CASSRDTGTRNTGELFF
>TRBJ1-1|TRBV15
CATSRDLEADAFF
>TRBJ2-2|TRBV6-6
CASSQLQGAGELFF
>TRBJ2-7|TRBV7-2
CASSRDDYEQYF
>TRBJ2-2|TRBV5-4
CASSFGLAGNTGELFF
>TRBJ2-1|TRBV5-1
CASSPHWRTGSSYNEQFF
>TRBJ2-6|TRBV7-9
CAGGQGPGSGANVLTF
>TRBJ2-3|TRBV10-1
CASSQKPTDTQYF
>TRBJ2-7|TRBV11-2
CASSLVAGGTYEQYF
>TRBJ1-1|TRBV5-8
CASSLLRQGVNTEAFF
>TRBJ1-5|TRBV20-1
CSAGQPQHF
>TRBJ1-2|TRBV11-2
CASSLDRGRSYTF
>TRBJ2-1|TRBV11-2
CASSLVSSGRYNEQFF
>TRBJ1-3|TRBV4-3
CASSQDPFSGNTIYF
>TRBJ2-1|TRBV28
CASSFLAPPGNEQFF
>TRBJ2-6|TRBV28
CASSSTGAGANVLTF
>TRBJ2-2|TRBV5-1
CASSLKGAAGELFF
>TRBJ2-7|TRBV5-1
CASPWGGYEQYF
>TRBJ2-5|TRBV10-3
CAISGGLQETQYF
>TRBJ2-7|TRBV14
CASSPALAGEEQYF